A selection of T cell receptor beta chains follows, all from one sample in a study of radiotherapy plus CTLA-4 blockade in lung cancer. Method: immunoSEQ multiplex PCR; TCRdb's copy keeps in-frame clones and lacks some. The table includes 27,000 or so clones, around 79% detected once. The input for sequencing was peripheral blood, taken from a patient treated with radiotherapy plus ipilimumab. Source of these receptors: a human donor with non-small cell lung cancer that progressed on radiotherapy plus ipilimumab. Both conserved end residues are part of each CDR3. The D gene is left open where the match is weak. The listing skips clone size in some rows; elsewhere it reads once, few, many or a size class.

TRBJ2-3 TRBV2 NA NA CASSKTRGTDTQYF TGTGCCAGCAGTAAGACTAGAGGCACAGATACGCAGTATTTT
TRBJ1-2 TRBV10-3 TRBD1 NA CAISVRDGTGKDGYTF TGTGCCATCAGTGTACGAGATGGGACAGGGAAGGATGGCTACACCTTC
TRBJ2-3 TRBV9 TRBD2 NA CASSDGLAAYTDTQYF TGTGCCAGCAGCGATGGACTAGCGGCCTACACAGATACGCAGTATTTT
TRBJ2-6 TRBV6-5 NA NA CASSFPGTPLVLTF TGTGCCAGCAGTTTCCCCGGGACACCTCTGGTCCTGACTTTC
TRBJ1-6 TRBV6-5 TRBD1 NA CASSYLRTGRTSPLHF TGTGCCAGCAGTTACTTGAGGACAGGGAGGACTTCACCCCTCCACTTT
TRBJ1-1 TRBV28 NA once CASSSPGGLNTEAFF TGTGCCAGCAGTTCCCCGGGGGGTCTGAACACTGAAGCTTTCTTT
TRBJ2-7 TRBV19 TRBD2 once CASSIGGSSDEQYF TGTGCCAGTAGTATCGGCGGGAGTAGCGACGAGCAGTACTTC
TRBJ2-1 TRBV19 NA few CASSIGQSSYNEQFF TGTGCCAGTAGTATAGGGCAGAGCTCCTACAATGAGCAGTTCTTC
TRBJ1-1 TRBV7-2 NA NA CASSSQGRGTEAFF TGTGCCAGCAGCTCCCAGGGAAGGGGCACTGAAGCTTTCTTT
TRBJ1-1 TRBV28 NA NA CASSFVGAAFEAFF TGTGCCAGCAGTTTCGTCGGGGCAGCCTTTGAAGCTTTCTTT
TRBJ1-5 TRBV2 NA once CASRPRQATNQPQHF TGTGCCAGCAGACCCCGACAGGCAACGAATCAGCCCCAGCATTTT
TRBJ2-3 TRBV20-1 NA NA CSARLVDTQYF TGCAGTGCTAGATTGGTAGATACGCAGTATTTT
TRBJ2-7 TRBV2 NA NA CASGVNRGVSSYEQYF TGTGCCAGCGGTGTCAACAGAGGAGTATCGTCCTACGAGCAGTACTTC
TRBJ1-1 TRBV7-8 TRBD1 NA CASSFRQGPTEAFF TGTGCCAGCAGCTTTAGACAGGGCCCCACTGAAGCTTTCTTT
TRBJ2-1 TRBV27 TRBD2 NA CASSLSGGAYNEQFF TGTGCCAGCAGTTTAAGCGGGGGGGCCTACAATGAGCAGTTCTTC
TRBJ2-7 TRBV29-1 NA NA CSVERGPYEQYF TGCAGCGTTGAACGGGGTCCCTACGAGCAGTACTTC
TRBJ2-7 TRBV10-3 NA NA CAISPRGSYEQYF TGTGCCATCAGCCCGCGGGGTTCCTACGAGCAGTACTTC
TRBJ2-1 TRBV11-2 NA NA CASSSLGAGKYNEQFF TGTGCCAGCAGCTCCCTCGGGGCCGGAAAGTACAATGAGCAGTTCTTC
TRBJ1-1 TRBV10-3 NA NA CASRDSSDTEAFF TGTGCCAGCCGGGACTCCTCAGACACTGAAGCTTTCTTT
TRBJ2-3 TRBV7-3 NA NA CASSFGGSGDTQYF TGTGCCAGCAGCTTTGGGGGGAGTGGAGATACGCAGTATTTT
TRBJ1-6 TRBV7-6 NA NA CASSLGLSDNSPLHF TGTGCCAGCAGCTTAGGGTTATCGGATAATTCACCCCTCCACTTT
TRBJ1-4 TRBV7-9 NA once CASSLNAGTEKLFF TGTGCCAGCAGCTTAAATGCAGGGACCGAAAAACTGTTTTTT
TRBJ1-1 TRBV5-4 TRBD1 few CASSSLDRGNTEAFF TGTGCCAGCAGCTCTCTAGACAGGGGGAACACTGAAGCTTTCTTT
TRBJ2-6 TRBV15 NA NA CATSRIAGANVLTF TGTGCCACCAGCAGGATAGCTGGGGCCAACGTCCTGACTTTC
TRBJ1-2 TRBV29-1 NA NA CSVEANPLGYGYTF TGCAGCGTTGAGGCCAATCCCCTGGGCTATGGCTACACCTTC
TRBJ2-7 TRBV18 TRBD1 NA CASSPDRDEQYF TGTGCCAGCTCACCCGACAGGGACGAGCAGTACTTC
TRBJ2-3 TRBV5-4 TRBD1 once CASSSRTGDADTQYF TGTGCCAGCAGCTCTAGGACAGGGGATGCAGATACGCAGTATTTT
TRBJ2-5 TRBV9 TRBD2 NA CASSPRGEWGETQYF TGTGCCAGCAGCCCCCGGGGGGAGTGGGGAGAGACCCAGTACTTC
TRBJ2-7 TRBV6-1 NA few CASRTDPGSYEQYF TGTGCCAGCAGGACGGACCCTGGCTCCTACGAGCAGTACTTC
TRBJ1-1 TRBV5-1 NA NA CASSLGGRDSTEAFF TGCGCCAGCAGCTTGGGCGGCAGGGATAGCACTGAAGCTTTCTTT
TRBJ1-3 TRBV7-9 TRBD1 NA CASSVGQGSNTIYF TGTGCCAGCAGCGTGGGACAGGGGTCGAACACCATATATTTT
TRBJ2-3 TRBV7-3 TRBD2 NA CASSLTPFRGEVRSTDTQYF TGTGCCAGCAGCTTAACTCCATTCCGGGGGGAGGTGAGAAGCACAGATACGCAGTATTTT
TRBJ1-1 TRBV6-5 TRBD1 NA CASRLRQGNTEAFF TGTGCCAGCAGGCTAAGACAGGGGAACACTGAAGCTTTCTTT
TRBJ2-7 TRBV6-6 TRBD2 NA CASRGGLREGYEQYF TGTGCCAGCCGCGGGGGTCTTCGGGAGGGCTACGAGCAGTACTTC
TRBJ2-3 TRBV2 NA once CAYRAYTVTDTQYF TGTGCTTACCGGGCATACACCGTCACAGATACGCAGTATTTT
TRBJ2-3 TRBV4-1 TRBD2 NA CASSQDGLAATQYF TGCGCCAGCAGCCAAGACGGACTAGCGGCAACGCAGTATTTT
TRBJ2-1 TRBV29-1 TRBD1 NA CSTRTGGSYNEQFF TGCAGCACCAGGACAGGGGGCTCCTACAATGAGCAGTTCTTC
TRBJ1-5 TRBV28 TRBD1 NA CASSLGGDRGFGNQPQHF TGTGCCAGCAGTTTAGGTGGGGACAGGGGTTTTGGCAATCAGCCCCAGCATTTT
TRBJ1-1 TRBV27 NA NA CASSLIPLNTEAFF TGTGCCAGCAGTTTAATCCCTCTGAACACTGAAGCTTTCTTT
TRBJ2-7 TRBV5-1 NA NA CASSRRDGTYEQYF TGCGCCAGCAGCAGACGGGACGGCACCTACGAGCAGTACTTC
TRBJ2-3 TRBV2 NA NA CASRAELYTDTQYF TGTGCCAGCAGGGCGGAACTTTACACAGATACGCAGTATTTT
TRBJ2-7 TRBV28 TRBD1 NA CASSYRDRGTYEQYF TGTGCCAGCAGTTACCGGGACAGGGGGACCTACGAGCAGTACTTC
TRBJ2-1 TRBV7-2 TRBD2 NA CASSSQAGAYNEQFF TGTGCCAGCAGCTCGCAAGCGGGAGCCTACAATGAGCAGTTCTTC
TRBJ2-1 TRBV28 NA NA CASSNIMTNNEQFF TGTGCCAGCAGTAACATAATGACGAACAATGAGCAGTTCTTC
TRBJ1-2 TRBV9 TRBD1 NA CASSVGTDYGYTF TGTGCCAGCAGCGTTGGGACAGACTATGGCTACACCTTC
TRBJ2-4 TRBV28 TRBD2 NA CASSFGGDKNIQYF TGTGCCAGCAGTTTCGGGGGGGACAAAAACATTCAGTACTTC
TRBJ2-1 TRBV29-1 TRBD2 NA CSVEGTGTNYNEQFF TGCAGCGTTGAAGGGACCGGGACTAACTACAATGAGCAGTTCTTC
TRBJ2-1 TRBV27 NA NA CASSLRGSYNEQFF TGTGCCAGCAGTTTAAGGGGATCCTACAATGAGCAGTTCTTC
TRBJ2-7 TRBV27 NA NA CASSSHRLVYEQYF TGTGCCAGCAGCTCCCACCGACTGGTCTACGAGCAGTACTTC